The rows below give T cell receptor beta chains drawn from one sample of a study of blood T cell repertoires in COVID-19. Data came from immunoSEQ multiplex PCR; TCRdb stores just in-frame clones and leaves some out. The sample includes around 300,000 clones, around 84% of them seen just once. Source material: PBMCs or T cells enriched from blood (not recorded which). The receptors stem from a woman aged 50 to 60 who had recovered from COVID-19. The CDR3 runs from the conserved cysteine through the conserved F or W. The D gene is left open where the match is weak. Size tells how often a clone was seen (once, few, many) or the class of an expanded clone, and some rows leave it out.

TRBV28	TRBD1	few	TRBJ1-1	TGTGCCAGCAGTTTACTGACAGGGACCACTGAAGCTTTCTTT	CASSLLTGTTEAFF
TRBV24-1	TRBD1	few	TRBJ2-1	TGTGCCACCAGTGGGGGACAGGGTTCCTACAATGAGCAGTTCTTC	CATSGGQGSYNEQFF
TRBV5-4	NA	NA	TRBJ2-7	TGTGCCAGCAACGATTGGGGACTGGACGAGCAGTACTTC	CASNDWGLDEQYF
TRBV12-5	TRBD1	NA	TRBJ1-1	TGTGCTAGTGGTTTGGGCCGGGACAGGAACTCGAACACTGAAGCTTTCTTT	CASGLGRDRNSNTEAFF
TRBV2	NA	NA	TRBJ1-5	TGTGCCACTACAGCAAATGGCAATCAGCCCCAGCATTTT	CATTANGNQPQHF
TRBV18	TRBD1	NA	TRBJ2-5	TGTGCCAGCTCGCCGGGACAGGGAGAGACCCAGTACTTC	CASSPGQGETQYF
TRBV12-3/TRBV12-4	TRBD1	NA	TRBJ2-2	TGTGCCAGCAGTGAACAGGGGACCGGGGAGCTGTTTTTT	CASSEQGTGELFF
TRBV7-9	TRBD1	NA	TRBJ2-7	TGTGCCAGCAGCTCGATGGACAGGGTAACTTCCTACGAGCAGTACTTC	CASSSMDRVTSYEQYF
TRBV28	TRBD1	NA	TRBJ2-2	TGTGCCAGCAGTTTACAGGGGGCAGCCGGGGAGCTGTTTTTT	CASSLQGAAGELFF
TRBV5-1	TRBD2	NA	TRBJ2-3	TGCGCCAGCAGCCCCGGGACTAGCGGAAGCACAGATACGCAGTATTTT	CASSPGTSGSTDTQYF
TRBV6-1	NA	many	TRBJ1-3	TGTGCCAGCAGTGAAGCGCTACATCGCGGAGGAAACACCATATATTTT	CASSEALHRGGNTIYF
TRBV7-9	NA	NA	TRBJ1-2	TGTGCCAGCAGCTGGCAGTCCTCTAACTATGGCTACACCTTC	CASSWQSSNYGYTF
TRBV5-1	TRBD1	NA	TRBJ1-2	TGCGCCAGCAGCTTGGAAGGACAGGGGGTCTATGGCTACACCTTC	CASSLEGQGVYGYTF
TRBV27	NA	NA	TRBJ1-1	TGTGCCAGCAGTTTAGTCCTCGGGGGAGCTTTCTTT	CASSLVLGGAFF
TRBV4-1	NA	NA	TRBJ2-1	TGCGCCAGCAGCCAAGCCACAACCTACAATGAGCAGTTCTTC	CASSQATTYNEQFF
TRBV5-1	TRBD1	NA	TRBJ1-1	TGCGCCAGCAGCTTGGATCCCGGACAGGGGCGCACTGAAGCTTTCTTT	CASSLDPGQGRTEAFF
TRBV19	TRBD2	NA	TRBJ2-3	TGTGCCAGCCCTTGGGGGCGCTTAGCGGGAGAGTTCACAGATACGCAGTATTTT	CASPWGRLAGEFTDTQYF
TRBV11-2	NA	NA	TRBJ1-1	TGTGCCAGCAGCCCCTACGGGGGAACTGAAGCTTTCTTT	CASSPYGGTEAFF
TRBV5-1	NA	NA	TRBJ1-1	TGCGCCAGCAGTAAACACCAAAACACTGAAGCTTTCTTT	CASSKHQNTEAFF
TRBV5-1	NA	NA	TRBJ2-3	TGCGCCAGCGCACTCACTACAGATACGCAGTATTTT	CASALTTDTQYF
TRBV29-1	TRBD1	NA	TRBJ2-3	TGCAGCGTTCGAAGGGACAGAACAGATACGCAGTATTTT	CSVRRDRTDTQYF
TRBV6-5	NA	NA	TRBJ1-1	TGTGCCAGCAGTTACTCTGGCAGGGCTACTGAAGCTTTCTTT	CASSYSGRATEAFF
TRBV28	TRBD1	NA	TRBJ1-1	TGTGCCAGCAGCCCCCGGGACAGGAAAAGAGGGAACACTGAAGCTTTCTTT	CASSPRDRKRGNTEAFF
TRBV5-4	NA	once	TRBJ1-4	TGTGCCAGCAGCCTTGGGAGTGCAACTAATGAAAAACTGTTTTTT	CASSLGSATNEKLFF
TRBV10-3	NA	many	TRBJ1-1	TGTGCCATCGGAACAGGGAGGGCTGAAGCTTTCTTT	CAIGTGRAEAFF
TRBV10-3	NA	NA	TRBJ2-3	TGTGCCATCAGTGTAGGCGGGTCCGACACAGATACGCAGTATTTT	CAISVGGSDTDTQYF
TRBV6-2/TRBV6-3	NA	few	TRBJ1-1	TGTGCCAGCAGTAACCGAATACGGCAGGGGCCGAACACTGAAGCTTTCTTT	CASSNRIRQGPNTEAFF
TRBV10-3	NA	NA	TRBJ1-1	TGTGCCATCAGGACCGGCGGTGGGAACACTGAAGCTTTCTTT	CAIRTGGGNTEAFF
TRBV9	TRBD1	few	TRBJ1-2	TGTGCCAGCAGCTCAGGACAGGGGAAGATCGACTATGGCTACACCTTC	CASSSGQGKIDYGYTF
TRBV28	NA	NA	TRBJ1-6	TGTGCCAGCAGTTTAACGATTGCGTGGGCAACCCACCACTTT	CASSLTIAWATHHF
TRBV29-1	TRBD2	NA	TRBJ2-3	TGCAGCGTTGAAGTTACGGGAGGGAGCACAGATACGCAGTATTTT	CSVEVTGGSTDTQYF
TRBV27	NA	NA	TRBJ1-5	TGTGCCAGCAGGGGACAATGGGGCCAGCCCCAGCATTTT	CASRGQWGQPQHF
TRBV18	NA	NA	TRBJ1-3	TGTGCCAGCGCCTTCCAAAACAGCCGCTCTGGAAACACCATATATTTT	CASAFQNSRSGNTIYF
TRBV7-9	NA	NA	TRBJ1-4	TGTGCCAGCAGCTTAGATGGAGGGGAACTGTTTTTT	CASSLDGGELFF
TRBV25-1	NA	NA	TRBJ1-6	TGTGCCAGCAGCCCCGGGGTGGATTCACCCCTCCACTTT	CASSPGVDSPLHF
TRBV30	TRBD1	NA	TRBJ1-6	TGTGCCTGGGGGGGACAGAAACGTTCACCCCTCCACTTT	CAWGGQKRSPLHF
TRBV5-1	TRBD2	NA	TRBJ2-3	TGCGCCAGCAGCTTTGGGCGGGAGCTATCAGATACGCAGTATTTT	CASSFGRELSDTQYF